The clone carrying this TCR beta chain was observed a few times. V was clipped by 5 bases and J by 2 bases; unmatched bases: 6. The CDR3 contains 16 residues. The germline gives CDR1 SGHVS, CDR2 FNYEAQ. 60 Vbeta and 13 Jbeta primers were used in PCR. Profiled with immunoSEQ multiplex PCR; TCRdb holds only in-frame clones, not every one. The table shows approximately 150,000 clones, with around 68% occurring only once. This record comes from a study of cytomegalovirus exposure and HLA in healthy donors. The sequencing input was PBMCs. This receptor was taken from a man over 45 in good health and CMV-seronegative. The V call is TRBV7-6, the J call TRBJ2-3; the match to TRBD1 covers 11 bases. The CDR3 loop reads CASSLDRGLPTDTQYF. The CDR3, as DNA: TGTGCCAGCAGCCTGGACAGGGGGCTTCCCACAGATACGCAGTATTTT.